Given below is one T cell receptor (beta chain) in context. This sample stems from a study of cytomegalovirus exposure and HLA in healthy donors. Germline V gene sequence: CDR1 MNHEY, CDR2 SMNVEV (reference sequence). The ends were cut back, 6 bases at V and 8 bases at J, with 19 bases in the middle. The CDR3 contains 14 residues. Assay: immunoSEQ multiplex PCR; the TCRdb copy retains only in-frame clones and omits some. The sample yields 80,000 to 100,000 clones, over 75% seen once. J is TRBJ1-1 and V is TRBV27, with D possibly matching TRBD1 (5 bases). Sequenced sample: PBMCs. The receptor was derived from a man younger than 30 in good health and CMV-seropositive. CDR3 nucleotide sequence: TGTGCCAGCAGGCCAAATTTCCAGGGTTTGGAAGCTTTCTTT. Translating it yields CASRPNFQGLEAFF.